This T cell receptor beta chain is drawn from a study of cytomegalovirus exposure and HLA in healthy donors. Study in general: In an earlier analysis, almost 120 million unique TCR beta sequences were found from 150 million to 200 million T cells. Early release data held some 80 million unique TCRs from HLA-typed donors.

Amplification used 60 Vbeta primers and 13 Jbeta primers. TCRdb keeps only in-frame clones here, not all; method: immunoSEQ multiplex PCR. The table includes roughly 110,000 clones, over 75% detected once. Study-wide findings and caveats: When a later analysis compared HLA-associated TCR beta chains with equally common others, the HLA-associated chains turned out to be more clonally expanded and to have lower generation probabilities. By a later analysis, the bulk of CMV-associated TCR beta chains appeared HLA-restricted.

Trimming removed 0 bases from V and 9 bases from J, with 12 bases in between. This CDR3 spans 13 amino acids. Per germline, CDR1 SGHDT and CDR2 YYEEEE. A note on this clone: Antigen: not known.

Source material: PBMCs. The TCR originated in a man between 25 and 39 years old in good health and CMV-seronegative. The chain has TRBV5-6 and TRBJ1-1; the D gene is possibly TRBD1 (5 bases). This CDR3 reads CASSLDLAGQAFF. DNA for the CDR3: TGTGCCAGCAGCTTGGATCTGGCAGGGCAAGCTTTCTTT.